This TCR beta chain was captured by sequencing in a study of blood T cell repertoires in COVID-19. Method: immunoSEQ multiplex PCR; TCRdb's copy keeps in-frame clones and lacks some. The table records under 300,000 clones, under 90% of them present only once. The CDR3 has 14 residues. Trimming removed 7 bases at V and 7 bases at J, with 17 bases between. CDR1 and CDR2 from the germline V gene are LNHDA and SQIVND (reference sequence). This chain joins TRBV19 and TRBJ2-1; D may be TRBD1 (6 bases). Sequenced sample: PBMCs or T cells enriched from blood (not recorded which). The sequence was collected from a woman between 40 and 55 years old who had recovered from COVID-19. Here the CDR3 reads CASKDRQAENEQFF. CDR3 nucleotides: TGTGCCAGTAAGGATCGACAGGCCGAAAATGAGCAGTTCTTC.